This TCR beta chain derives from a study of blood T cell repertoires in COVID-19. Whole-study context: COVID-19 samples collected from the United States, Italy and Spain covered acute and convalescent phases. Sources were T cells, B-cell-depleted T cells, or PBMCs; the material itself was cDNA or gDNA.

In the authors' methods: From reference gene primer amplification, estimates of nucleated cell counts were derived. Libraries were prepared by immunoSEQ multiplex PCR; TCRdb keeps only in-frame clonotypes and omits some of them. Clonal size and the V and J genes are those of that table, whereas D and trimming came from the DNA. The top ten hold roughly 1.5% of the sample, which has about 300,000 clones, approximately 88% seen once. Enrolled during active infection, Seattle patients were then followed longitudinally. From germline, CDR1 is SGHNT and CDR2 YENEEA. The V end was cut by 3 bases, the J end by 6 bases, with 24 bases between. This CDR3 contains 17 residues.

V and J are TRBV11-3 and TRBJ2-7; no definite D call. The source of this sequence is a human donor with COVID-19, enrolled during active disease. The donor label of this sample is uncertain. The sequenced material came from peripheral blood. The CDR3 DNA follows: TGTGCCAGCAGCTTCCTAGGTCCCCCCGCGCTCTCGTGCGAGCAGTACTTC. Translation gives CASSFLGPPALSCEQYF.